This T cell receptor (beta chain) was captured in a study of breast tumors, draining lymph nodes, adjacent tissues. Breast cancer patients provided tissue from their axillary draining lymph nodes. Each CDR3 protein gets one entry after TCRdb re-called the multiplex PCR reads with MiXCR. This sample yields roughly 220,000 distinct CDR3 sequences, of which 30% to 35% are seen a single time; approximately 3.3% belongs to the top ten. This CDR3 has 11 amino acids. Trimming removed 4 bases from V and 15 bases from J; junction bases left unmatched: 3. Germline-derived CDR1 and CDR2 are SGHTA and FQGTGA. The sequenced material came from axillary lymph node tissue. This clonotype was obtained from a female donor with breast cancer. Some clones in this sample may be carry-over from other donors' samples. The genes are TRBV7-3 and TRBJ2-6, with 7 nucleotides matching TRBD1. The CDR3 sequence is CASSYPGGLTF. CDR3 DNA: TGTGCCAGCAGCTACCCAGGGGGCCTGACTTTC.